The entry below describes one T cell receptor beta chain. Antigen specificity is unknown. This sample is drawn from a study of T cell repertoires in cytomegalovirus infection. Overall study results and limits: Dominant in the ex vivo response were TCR beta clonotypes restricted by HLA-C and specific for CMV.

TCRdb re-derived calls from the reads in MiXCR, one entry per CDR3 protein. Counted here are a few hundred thousand distinct CDR3 sequences, approximately 40% occurring once; the ten biggest clones make up about 48%. Sequencing used cultured PBMCs, obtained from culture after CMV antigen stimulation. This TCR was sampled from a human donor in good health (CMV status not recorded). Some clones in this sample may be carry-over from other donors' samples.

The CDR3 here is CASAPGGQAAEAFF. DNA for the CDR3: TGTGCCAGCGCGCCCGGTGGACAGGCCGCTGAAGCTTTCTTT. The chain carries TRBV6-2 or TRBV6-3 and TRBJ1-1, with 7 bases aligning to TRBD1. The CDR3 totals 14 residues. J lost 6 bases, V lost 8 bases, and 12 bases had no gene match. The germline CDR1 and CDR2 sequences are MNHEY and SVGEGT.